This T cell receptor (beta chain) came from a study of STAT5B mutations in CD4+ large granular lymphocyte leukemia. This clone came up once. This table comes from immunoSEQ multiplex PCR, and its TCRdb copy is limited to in-frame clones, with some not included. This sample has around 24,000 clones, with around 72% found just once. This TCR derives from a human donor in good health. The specimen was CD4+ T cells from blood buffy coats.

The CDR3 nucleotides read TGTGCCAGCAGTTTTCAGGGGGCGCATGGCTACACCTTC. Translated, it gives CASSFQGAHGYTF. The chain joins TRBV28 to TRBJ1-2; TRBD1 matches at 8 bases. V lost 3 bases to trimming and J lost 6 bases; unmatched junction nucleotides: 3. The length of the CDR3 is 13 residues. Germline V lookup: CDR1 MDHEN, CDR2 SYDVKM.